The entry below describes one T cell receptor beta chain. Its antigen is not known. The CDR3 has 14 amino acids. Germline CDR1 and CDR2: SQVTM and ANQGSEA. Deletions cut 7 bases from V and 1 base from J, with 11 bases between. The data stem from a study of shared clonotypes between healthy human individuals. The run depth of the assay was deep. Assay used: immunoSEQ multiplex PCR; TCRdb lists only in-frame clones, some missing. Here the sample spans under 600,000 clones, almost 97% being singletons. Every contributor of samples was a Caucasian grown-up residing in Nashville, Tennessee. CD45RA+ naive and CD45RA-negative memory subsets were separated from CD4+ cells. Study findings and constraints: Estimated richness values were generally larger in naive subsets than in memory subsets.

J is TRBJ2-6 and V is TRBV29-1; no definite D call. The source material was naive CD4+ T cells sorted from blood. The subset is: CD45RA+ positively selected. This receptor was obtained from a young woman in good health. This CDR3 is CSAASQSGANVLTF. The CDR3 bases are TGCAGCGCCGCGAGCCAGTCTGGGGCCAACGTCCTGACTTTC.